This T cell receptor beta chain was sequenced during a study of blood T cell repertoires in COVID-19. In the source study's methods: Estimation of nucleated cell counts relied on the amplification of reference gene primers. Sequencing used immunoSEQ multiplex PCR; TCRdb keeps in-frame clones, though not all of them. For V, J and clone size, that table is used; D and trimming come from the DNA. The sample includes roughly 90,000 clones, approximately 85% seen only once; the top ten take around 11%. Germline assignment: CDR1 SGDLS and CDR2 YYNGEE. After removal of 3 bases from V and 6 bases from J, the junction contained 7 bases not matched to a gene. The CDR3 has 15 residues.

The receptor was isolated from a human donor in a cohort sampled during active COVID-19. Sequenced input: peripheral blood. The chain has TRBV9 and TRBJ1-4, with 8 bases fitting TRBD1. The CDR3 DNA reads TGTGCCAGCAGCGCCCGACAGGGGCGACATGAAAAACTGTTTTTT. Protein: CASSARQGRHEKLFF.